The T cell receptor (beta chain) described here comes from a study of control samples from healthy donors and cancer patients. This clone was recorded once. Assay: immunoSEQ multiplex PCR; the TCRdb copy retains only in-frame clones and omits some. The table includes 130,000 to 150,000 clones, around nine tenths detected once. The CDR3 runs 11 residues. With 11 bases removed from V and 4 bases from J, the gap between germline ends came to 8 bases. CDR1 is SEHNR and CDR2 is FQNEAQ in the germline V gene (reference sequence). Sequenced material: blood. V usage is TRBV7-9 and J usage is TRBJ2-2; D remains ambiguous. This TCR came from a man in his thirties or forties in good health. CDR3 sequence (DNA): TGTGCCGGCCACTCCACCGGGGAGCTGTTTTTT. Translated: CAGHSTGELFF. Combining the CDR3 with reference TRBV7-9 and TRBJ2-2 gives the whole variable domain DTGVSQNPRHKITKRGQNVTFRCDPISEHNRLYWYRQTLGQGPEFLTYFQNEAQLEKSRLLSDRFSAERPKGSFSTLEIQRTEQGDSAMYLCAGHSTGELFFGEGSRLTVL.